This T cell receptor beta chain was identified in a study of blood T cell repertoires in COVID-19. Study overall: T cells, B-cell-depleted T cells, or PBMCs provided the cDNA or gDNA that served as material.

This CDR3 is built from 15 residues. Trimming at V came to 2 bases and at J to 7 bases, leaving 9 bases not matched to a gene. The germline V gene has CDR1 MGHDK and CDR2 SYGVNS. Using immunoSEQ multiplex PCR, the repertoire was profiled, and TCRdb retains in-frame clones only, with some absent. The sample has about 38,000 clones; around nine tenths are singletons. The chain combines TRBV25-1 with TRBJ1-2; 8 bases align to TRBD1. Sequenced material: peripheral blood. The source is a man in his sixties with COVID-19, enrolled during active disease. CDR3 in DNA: TGTGCCAGCAGTGAACGCCGCCGACAGGGGAGTGGCTACACCTTC. Amino acid sequence: CASSERRRQGSGYTF.